A selection of T cell receptor beta chains follows, all from one sample in a study of beta chain features in type 1 diabetes. This table comes from immunoSEQ multiplex PCR, and its TCRdb copy is limited to in-frame clones, with some not included. Counted here are a few hundred thousand clones, around 9.6% occurring once; the ten biggest clones make up 0.55% to 0.75%. The sequencing input was central memory CD4+ T cells from blood. All receptors derive from a man aged 25-45 years with type 1 diabetes. Each CDR3 is given with its conserved first and last residue. Fields, in order: V gene, clone size, J gene, CDR3 protein. Rows may omit the clone size; those that give it use once, few, many or a size class.

V gene: TRBV10-3
clone size: many
J gene: TRBJ1-5
CDR3 protein: CAIGSKTGGIGNQPQHF

V gene: TRBV5-4
clone size: .
J gene: TRBJ1-3
CDR3 protein: CASSLGGMVAGNTIYF

V gene: TRBV6-5
clone size: .
J gene: TRBJ2-7
CDR3 protein: CASSYSMGSYEQYF

V gene: TRBV28
clone size: few
J gene: TRBJ1-1
CDR3 protein: CASSYPQGFEAFF

V gene: TRBV7-3
clone size: .
J gene: TRBJ1-4
CDR3 protein: CASSLNRGDEKLFF

V gene: TRBV18
clone size: .
J gene: TRBJ1-2
CDR3 protein: CASSLDPGHNYGYTF

V gene: TRBV18
clone size: few
J gene: TRBJ2-6
CDR3 protein: CASSPLYRGLSGANVLTF

V gene: TRBV30
clone size: .
J gene: TRBJ2-7
CDR3 protein: CAWSALGDEQYF

V gene: TRBV11-2
clone size: .
J gene: TRBJ2-1
CDR3 protein: CATSGRAENEQFF

V gene: TRBV28
clone size: few
J gene: TRBJ2-1
CDR3 protein: CASSSAGAYNEQFF

V gene: TRBV6-5
clone size: .
J gene: TRBJ1-5
CDR3 protein: CASRPGTAYQPQHF

V gene: TRBV7-3
clone size: .
J gene: TRBJ2-2
CDR3 protein: CASSLSAGARTGELFF

V gene: TRBV7-9
clone size: many
J gene: TRBJ1-4
CDR3 protein: CASSAGEKLFF

V gene: TRBV6-1
clone size: .
J gene: TRBJ1-1
CDR3 protein: CASTQDREAFF

V gene: TRBV18
clone size: many
J gene: TRBJ1-1
CDR3 protein: CASSPDGGRNTEAFF

V gene: TRBV19
clone size: few
J gene: TRBJ1-1
CDR3 protein: CASSWLNTEAFF

V gene: TRBV27
clone size: .
J gene: TRBJ1-5
CDR3 protein: CASSIDGSGEGQPQHF

V gene: TRBV7-2
clone size: few
J gene: TRBJ2-3
CDR3 protein: CASSLVSGSTDTQYF

V gene: TRBV7-2
clone size: few
J gene: TRBJ1-2
CDR3 protein: CASSQGAGYGYTF